The clone carrying this TCR beta chain was detected only a few times. The multiple sclerosis controls were treatment-naive patients with relapsing-remitting disease that was stable or active. The entry originates in a study of CD8 T cells in Susac syndrome. With random hexamers, about 0.45 to 1 ug RNA was reverse transcribed. With immunoSEQ multiplex PCR, TCR beta CDR3 was amplified across 54 Vbeta and 13 Jbeta. Via MiXCR, TCRdb re-called the immunoSEQ multiplex PCR reads, giving one row per CDR3 protein. This sample has around 300,000 distinct CDR3 sequences, with over 75% found just once. Trimming took off 5 bases at V and 1 base at J, with 15 bases between the two ends. CDR3 length equals 15 residues.

V gene TRBV12-3 or TRBV12-4 combines with J gene TRBJ2-7; a possible D gene is TRBD2 (5 bases). This sequence originates from a human donor with multiple sclerosis. Sequences were obtained from CD8+ T cells from PBMCs. The CDR3 DNA reads TGTGCCAGCAGTCCCCTAGCAGTCGGATCCTACGAGCAGTACTTC. Its protein is CASSPLAVGSYEQYF.